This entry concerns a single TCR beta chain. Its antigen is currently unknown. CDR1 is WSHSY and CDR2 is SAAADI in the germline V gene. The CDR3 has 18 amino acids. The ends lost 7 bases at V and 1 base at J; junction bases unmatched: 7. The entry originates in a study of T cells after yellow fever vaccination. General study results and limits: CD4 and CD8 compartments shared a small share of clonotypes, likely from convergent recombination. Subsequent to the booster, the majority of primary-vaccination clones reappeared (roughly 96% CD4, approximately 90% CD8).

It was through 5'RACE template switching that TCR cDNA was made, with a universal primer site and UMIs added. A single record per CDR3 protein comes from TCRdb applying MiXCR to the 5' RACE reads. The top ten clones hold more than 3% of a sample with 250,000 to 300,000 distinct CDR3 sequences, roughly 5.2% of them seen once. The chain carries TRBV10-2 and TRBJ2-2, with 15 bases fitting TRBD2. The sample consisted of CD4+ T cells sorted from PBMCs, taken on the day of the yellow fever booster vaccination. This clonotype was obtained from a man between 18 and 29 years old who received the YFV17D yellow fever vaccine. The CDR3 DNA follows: TGCGCCAGCAAATCGGGACTAGCGGGGGGTCTGAACACCGGGGAGCTGTTTTTT. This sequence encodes CASKSGLAGGLNTGELFF.